These T cell receptor beta chains were read from a single sample in a study of CD8 T cells in ankylosing spondylitis. TCRdb fed the 5' RACE reads into MiXCR, producing one record per CDR3 protein. The repertoire holds 150,000 to 200,000 distinct CDR3 sequences, 9.5% to 15% seen once, with approximately 15% in the top ten. Specimen: blood, either unsorted or a sorted T cell fraction (not recorded which). The receptors derive from a male donor with ankylosing spondylitis or in good health (not recorded which). The CDR3 runs from the conserved cysteine through the conserved F or W. A D gene is named only where the DNA matches it firmly. A clone size is listed for some rows: how often the clone was seen (once, few, many), or a class if it is expanded.

clone_size	v_call	j_call	d_call	cdr3_nt	cdr3_aa
few	TRBV7-9	TRBJ1-3	-	TGTGCCAGCAGCTTAGGGCAGGGGTCTGGAAACACCATATATTTT	CASSLGQGSGNTIYF
many	TRBV4-1	TRBJ2-1	TRBD2	TGCGCCAGCAGCCAAGGACCCACGGGACTACCAACCAATGAGCAGTTCTTC	CASSQGPTGLPTNEQFF
many	TRBV5-1	TRBJ2-7	-	TGCGCCAGCAGCTTGACAAAGAATCCCGCCGAGCAGTACTTC	CASSLTKNPAEQYF
-	TRBV20-1	TRBJ2-1	-	TGCAGTGCTCCAATACGGGGCCTTGGCAGCTACAATGAGCAGTTCTTC	CSAPIRGLGSYNEQFF
few	TRBV14	TRBJ2-3	TRBD2	TGTGCCAGCAGCCAAGAACTAGCGAGAACAGATACGCAGTATTTT	CASSQELARTDTQYF
-	TRBV4-2	TRBJ2-1	TRBD2	TGTGCCAGCAGCCAAGAGGACCGACTAGCGGGGGCCTACAATGAGCAGTTCTTC	CASSQEDRLAGAYNEQFF
many	TRBV2	TRBJ2-1	-	TGTGCCAGCAGTGAATCGGGGGTCAGCTCCTACAATGAGCAGTTCTTC	CASSESGVSSYNEQFF
few	TRBV5-6	TRBJ1-1	-	TGTGCCAGCAGCTTGATTGCAGGTCCTAACACTGAAGCTTTCTTT	CASSLIAGPNTEAFF
many	TRBV29-1	TRBJ2-1	-	TGCAGCGTTGTATTTGGGACCTACAATGAGCAGTTCTTC	CSVVFGTYNEQFF
-	TRBV20-1	TRBJ1-5	TRBD1	TGCAGTGCCCGGGGGGACAGGGGGCTCACTCAGCCCCAGCATTTT	CSARGDRGLTQPQHF
few	TRBV12-3/TRBV12-4	TRBJ1-5	-	TGTGCCAGCAGTTTGGAATTGAGTAGCAATCAGCCCCAGCATTTT	CASSLELSSNQPQHF
-	TRBV7-9	TRBJ2-7	TRBD2	TGTGCCAGCAGCTACACTAGCGGGAGGGGCGAGCAGTACTTC	CASSYTSGRGEQYF
-	TRBV4-1	TRBJ2-7	TRBD2	TGCGCCAGCAGCCACGACCTCAGGACTAGCGGAATAGTGACATCCTACGAGCAGTACTTC	CASSHDLRTSGIVTSYEQYF
-	TRBV20-1	TRBJ2-5	TRBD1	TGCAGTGCTAGGGTGGACAGGAGGTCGGAGACCCAGTACTTC	CSARVDRRSETQYF
few	TRBV5-6	TRBJ2-7	-	TGTGCCAGCAGCGCCACAGCCTCCGAGCAGTACTTC	CASSATASEQYF
-	TRBV7-9	TRBJ2-3	TRBD2	TGTGCCAGCAGCTTAGCGTCTAGCGGGGTCGGAGAGGATACGCAGTATTTT	CASSLASSGVGEDTQYF
few	TRBV20-1	TRBJ2-1	-	TGCAGTGCTAGGGGGTGGGGGCATGAGCAGTTCTTC	CSARGWGHEQFF
-	TRBV4-1	TRBJ1-1	-	TGCGCCAGCAGCCAAGATAGGAGGGGCCCGAACACTGAAGCTTTCTTT	CASSQDRRGPNTEAFF
-	TRBV19	TRBJ2-7	-	TGTGCCAGTAGTACGAGACAGGCCACCTACGAGCAGTACTTC	CASSTRQATYEQYF
many	TRBV11-2	TRBJ2-1	TRBD2	TGTGCCAGCAGCCCCTGGACTAGCGGGAACAATGAGCAGTTCTTC	CASSPWTSGNNEQFF
-	TRBV10-3	TRBJ2-1	TRBD1	TGTGCCATCAGTGAGTCGGGGACAGGGATATACAATGAGCAGTTCTTC	CAISESGTGIYNEQFF
many	TRBV14	TRBJ2-5	TRBD2	TGTGCCAGCAGCCAAGATCAGCGGGGGGGCAAGTGGGAGACCCAGTACTTC	CASSQDQRGGKWETQYF
few	TRBV29-1	TRBJ2-1	-	TGCAGCGTTGAAGGGTCGGCTCGGGGGAGGTGGTACAATGAGCAGTTCTTC	CSVEGSARGRWYNEQFF
-	TRBV7-9	TRBJ1-1	-	TGTGCCAGCAGCTCCCTTGAGTCTAGTGTCACTGAAGCTTTCTTT	CASSSLESSVTEAFF
-	TRBV6-1	TRBJ1-1	-	TGTGCCAGCAGGGGAATCGAATTTGATATCCTCCCGATGAACACTGAAGCTTTCTTT	CASRGIEFDILPMNTEAFF
few	TRBV25-1	TRBJ2-1	TRBD2	TGTGCCAGCCAACTAGCGGGGACCTACAATGAGCAGTTCTTC	CASQLAGTYNEQFF
many	TRBV29-1	TRBJ2-1	-	TGCAGCGTGGAGGTGGGCCTTAATGAGCAGTTCTTC	CSVEVGLNEQFF
-	TRBV4-1	TRBJ1-3	-	TGCGCCAGCAGCCAAGATCGGGGGGCTGCTGGAAACACCATATATTTT	CASSQDRGAAGNTIYF
-	TRBV12-5	TRBJ2-1	-	TGTGCTAGTGGTTTGCCCTCGGTGACAGGCTACAATGAGCAGTTCTTC	CASGLPSVTGYNEQFF
-	TRBV12-3/TRBV12-4	TRBJ2-7	-	TGTGCCAGCAGTTCCAAGCAGGAACCCTACGAGCAGTACTTC	CASSSKQEPYEQYF
-	TRBV5-6	TRBJ2-2	TRBD1	TGTGCCAGCAGGTTGACAGGGGGCGAAATAGGGAACACCGGGGAGCTGTTTTTT	CASRLTGGEIGNTGELFF
-	TRBV20-1	TRBJ2-3	-	TGCTGTGCTATCGGGACGACAGGCATGAGTATTCGCGGAGATACGCAGTATTTT	CCAIGTTGMSIRGDTQYF
-	TRBV3-1	TRBJ2-7	-	TGTGCCAGCAGTCCTACAGGTTTCAAGAGCTCCTACGAGCAGTACTTC	CASSPTGFKSSYEQYF
few	TRBV19	TRBJ2-7	-	TGTGCCAGTAGTATGAGGGTCAACGAGCAGTACTTC	CASSMRVNEQYF
few	TRBV5-1	TRBJ1-2	-	TGCGCCAGCAGCTTGGGGAGGGATGGCTACACCTTC	CASSLGRDGYTF